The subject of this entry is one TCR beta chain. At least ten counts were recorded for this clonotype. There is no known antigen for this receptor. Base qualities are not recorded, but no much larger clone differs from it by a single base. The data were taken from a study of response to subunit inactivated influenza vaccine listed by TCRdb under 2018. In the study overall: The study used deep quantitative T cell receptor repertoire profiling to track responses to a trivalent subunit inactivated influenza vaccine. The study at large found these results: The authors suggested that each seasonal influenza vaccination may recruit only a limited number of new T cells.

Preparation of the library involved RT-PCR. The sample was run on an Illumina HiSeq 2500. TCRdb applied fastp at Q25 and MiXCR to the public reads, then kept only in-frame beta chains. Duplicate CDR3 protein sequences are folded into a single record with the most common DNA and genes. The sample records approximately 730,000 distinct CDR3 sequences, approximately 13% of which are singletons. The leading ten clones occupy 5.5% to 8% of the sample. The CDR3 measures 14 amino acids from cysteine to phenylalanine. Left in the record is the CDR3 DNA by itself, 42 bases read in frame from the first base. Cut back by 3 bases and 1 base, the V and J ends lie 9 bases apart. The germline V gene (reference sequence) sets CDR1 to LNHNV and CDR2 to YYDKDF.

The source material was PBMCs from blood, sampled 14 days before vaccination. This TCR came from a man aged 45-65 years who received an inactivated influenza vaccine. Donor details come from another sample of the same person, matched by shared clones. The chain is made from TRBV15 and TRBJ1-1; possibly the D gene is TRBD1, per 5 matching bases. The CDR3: CATSRARANTEAFF. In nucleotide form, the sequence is TGTGCCACCAGCAGGGCCAGGGCGAACACTGAAGCTTTCTTT. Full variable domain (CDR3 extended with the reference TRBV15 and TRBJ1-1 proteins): DAMVIQNPRYQVTQFGKPVTLSCSQTLNHNVMYWYQQKSSQAPKLLFHYYDKDFNNEADTPDNFQSRRPNTSFCFLDIRSPGLGDTAMYLCATSRARANTEAFFGQGTRLTVV.